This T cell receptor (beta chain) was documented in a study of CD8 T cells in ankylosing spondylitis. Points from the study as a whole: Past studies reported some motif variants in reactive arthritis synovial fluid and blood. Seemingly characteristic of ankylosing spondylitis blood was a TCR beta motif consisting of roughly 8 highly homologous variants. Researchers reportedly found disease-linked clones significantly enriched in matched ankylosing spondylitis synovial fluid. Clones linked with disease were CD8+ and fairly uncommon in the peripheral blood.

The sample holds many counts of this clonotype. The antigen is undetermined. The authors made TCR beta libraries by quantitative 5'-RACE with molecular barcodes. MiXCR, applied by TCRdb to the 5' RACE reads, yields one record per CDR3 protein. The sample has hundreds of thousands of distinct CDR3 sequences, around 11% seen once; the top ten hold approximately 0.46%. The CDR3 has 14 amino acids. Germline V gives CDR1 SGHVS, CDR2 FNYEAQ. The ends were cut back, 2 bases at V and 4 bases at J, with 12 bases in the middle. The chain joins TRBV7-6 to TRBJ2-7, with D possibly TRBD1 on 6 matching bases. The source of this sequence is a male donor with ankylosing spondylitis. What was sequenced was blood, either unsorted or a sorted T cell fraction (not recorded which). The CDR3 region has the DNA TGTGCCAGCAGCTTACAGGACAGCCGTTACGAGCAGTACTTC. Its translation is CASSLQDSRYEQYF.